These T cell receptor beta chains were read from a single sample in a study of CD8 T cells in Susac syndrome. From the immunoSEQ multiplex PCR reads, TCRdb called clonotypes with MiXCR, one entry per CDR3 protein. The table records more than 150,000 distinct CDR3 sequences, roughly 94% of them present only once. Sequencing used CD8+ T cells from PBMCs. These receptors came from a human donor with Susac syndrome. The conserved cysteine and the conserved F or W are not part of the CDR3 here. A D gene is named only where the DNA matches it firmly.

cdr3_aa: ASSGGDGQPQH
v_call: TRBV5-6
d_call: -
j_call: TRBJ1-5

cdr3_aa: ASSSDGTYEQY
v_call: TRBV18
d_call: -
j_call: TRBJ2-7

cdr3_aa: ASSLGTSYEQF
v_call: TRBV7-9
d_call: TRBD2
j_call: TRBJ2-1

cdr3_aa: ASTKTGITEAF
v_call: TRBV28
d_call: -
j_call: TRBJ1-1

cdr3_aa: SASRATVAYEQY
v_call: TRBV20-1
d_call: -
j_call: TRBJ2-7

cdr3_aa: SARGTSGGLYEQY
v_call: TRBV20-1
d_call: TRBD2
j_call: TRBJ2-7

cdr3_aa: ASSWGTSLQY
v_call: TRBV5-6
d_call: TRBD2
j_call: TRBJ2-3

cdr3_aa: ASSDSAGNYGYT
v_call: TRBV6-4
d_call: -
j_call: TRBJ1-2

cdr3_aa: ASSFKGTEAF
v_call: TRBV5-1
d_call: -
j_call: TRBJ1-1

cdr3_aa: ASGLLGGNQPQH
v_call: TRBV6-2/TRBV6-3
d_call: -
j_call: TRBJ1-5

cdr3_aa: ASRSGVQPQH
v_call: TRBV12-3/TRBV12-4
d_call: -
j_call: TRBJ1-5

cdr3_aa: ATGQDHNSPLH
v_call: TRBV2
d_call: TRBD1
j_call: TRBJ1-6

cdr3_aa: ASSGGTENTEAF
v_call: TRBV9
d_call: TRBD1
j_call: TRBJ1-1

cdr3_aa: SVSSYNTEAF
v_call: TRBV29-1
d_call: -
j_call: TRBJ1-1

cdr3_aa: ASSVPSTGANVLT
v_call: TRBV9
d_call: -
j_call: TRBJ2-6

cdr3_aa: ASSQKNEGTPQH
v_call: TRBV4-1
d_call: -
j_call: TRBJ1-5

cdr3_aa: ASSVTSGGTDTQY
v_call: TRBV9
d_call: -
j_call: TRBJ2-3

cdr3_aa: ASSQDLWTNYNEQF
v_call: TRBV14
d_call: -
j_call: TRBJ2-1

cdr3_aa: ASSESPLATQY
v_call: TRBV2
d_call: -
j_call: TRBJ2-3

cdr3_aa: ATSDPQAGELF
v_call: TRBV24-1
d_call: -
j_call: TRBJ2-2

cdr3_aa: ASSSGWSQGNYGYT
v_call: TRBV27
d_call: -
j_call: TRBJ1-2

cdr3_aa: ASSLEPSGGVYLNEQF
v_call: TRBV5-1
d_call: TRBD2
j_call: TRBJ2-1

cdr3_aa: ASSQGAGEGYEQY
v_call: TRBV4-1
d_call: -
j_call: TRBJ2-7

cdr3_aa: AWSGQGLGGYT
v_call: TRBV30
d_call: -
j_call: TRBJ1-2

cdr3_aa: ASSTGQDPLPPLPYEQY
v_call: TRBV13
d_call: TRBD1
j_call: TRBJ2-7

cdr3_aa: SARSVGGRSYEQY
v_call: TRBV20-1
d_call: -
j_call: TRBJ2-7

cdr3_aa: ASSGPEMRVEQY
v_call: TRBV2
d_call: -
j_call: TRBJ2-7

cdr3_aa: ASTRTGVDETQY
v_call: TRBV5-1
d_call: TRBD1
j_call: TRBJ2-5

cdr3_aa: ASSLEPSGDLNQPQH
v_call: TRBV7-6
d_call: -
j_call: TRBJ1-5

cdr3_aa: ASSPFLEGRVAEAF
v_call: TRBV7-8
d_call: -
j_call: TRBJ1-1

cdr3_aa: ASSHPRSVSTDTQY
v_call: TRBV2
d_call: -
j_call: TRBJ2-3

cdr3_aa: ASSVGQGAGNTIY
v_call: TRBV9
d_call: TRBD1
j_call: TRBJ1-3

cdr3_aa: ASSSPGGSATEAF
v_call: TRBV3-1
d_call: -
j_call: TRBJ1-1

cdr3_aa: ASSHRTGSSGNTIY
v_call: TRBV28
d_call: -
j_call: TRBJ1-3

cdr3_aa: ASSSGSGADNEQF
v_call: TRBV7-9
d_call: TRBD2
j_call: TRBJ2-1

cdr3_aa: ASSESGAGSYGYT
v_call: TRBV25-1
d_call: -
j_call: TRBJ1-2

cdr3_aa: ASSSPFGTSGSYEQY
v_call: TRBV11-2
d_call: TRBD2
j_call: TRBJ2-7

cdr3_aa: ASSQTSGTSYEQY
v_call: TRBV7-9
d_call: TRBD2
j_call: TRBJ2-7

cdr3_aa: ASSLLPGTSGPKSSYNEQF
v_call: TRBV7-8
d_call: TRBD2
j_call: TRBJ2-1

cdr3_aa: SVEEIGGLEAF
v_call: TRBV29-1
d_call: -
j_call: TRBJ1-1

cdr3_aa: ASSRQGAEETQY
v_call: TRBV5-5
d_call: TRBD1
j_call: TRBJ2-5

cdr3_aa: SVLDSLNEKLF
v_call: TRBV29-1
d_call: -
j_call: TRBJ1-4

cdr3_aa: ASSEASGNIYEQY
v_call: TRBV25-1
d_call: TRBD2
j_call: TRBJ2-7

cdr3_aa: AITAGEIFYEQY
v_call: TRBV2
d_call: TRBD2
j_call: TRBJ2-7

cdr3_aa: SANALLAKNIQY
v_call: TRBV20-1
d_call: -
j_call: TRBJ2-4

cdr3_aa: ASSLQVNSGNTIY
v_call: TRBV6-5
d_call: -
j_call: TRBJ1-3

cdr3_aa: ASSPYLSGANGYT
v_call: TRBV5-6
d_call: -
j_call: TRBJ1-2

cdr3_aa: AWSEVMNTDTQY
v_call: TRBV30
d_call: -
j_call: TRBJ2-3

cdr3_aa: ASSFTANTEAF
v_call: TRBV7-6
d_call: -
j_call: TRBJ1-1

cdr3_aa: ASSINRGSNTGELF
v_call: TRBV5-4
d_call: TRBD1
j_call: TRBJ2-2

cdr3_aa: ASSTGQGGNQPQH
v_call: TRBV5-6
d_call: -
j_call: TRBJ1-5

cdr3_aa: ASSEALQGNQPQH
v_call: TRBV2
d_call: -
j_call: TRBJ1-5

cdr3_aa: ASRGAQTQY
v_call: TRBV12-3/TRBV12-4
d_call: -
j_call: TRBJ2-5